Reported below is one T cell receptor (beta chain). Its antigen is not known. The data are from a study of cytomegalovirus exposure and HLA in healthy donors. Study information: In an earlier analysis, around 100 million unique TCR beta sequences were found from 150 million to 200 million T cells. Study observations and caveats: Donors were assumed by presence/absence analyses to have roughly uniform sequencing depth. The classifier, whose performance was assessed in both the original and validation cohorts, reportedly diagnosed cytomegalovirus status with high specificity and sensitivity.

PCR was performed using 60 Vbeta and 13 Jbeta primers. TCRdb's copy holds only in-frame clones and misses some; the assay was immunoSEQ multiplex PCR. The table records about 190,000 clones, roughly four fifths of them present only once. Germline loops: CDR1 MDHEN, CDR2 SYDVKM. This CDR3 contains 14 residues. J gave up 4 bases and V 5 bases, and 4 bases lay outside the gene matches. The chain carries TRBV28 and TRBJ2-3; 9 nucleotides agree with TRBD1. Sequencing was done on a sample of PBMCs. The clonotype was recovered from a man aged 18 to 30 in good health and CMV-seronegative. The CDR3 protein is CASSHRGRADTQYF. CDR3 bases: TGTGCCAGCAGTCACAGGGGGCGAGCAGATACGCAGTATTTT.